A single sample gave rise to the 25 T cell receptor beta chains below, sequenced in a study of T cells after yellow fever vaccination. TCRdb analysed the 5' RACE reads with MiXCR anew, one entry per CDR3 protein. This table has 250,000 to 300,000 distinct CDR3 sequences, roughly 5% appearing once. The specimen was CD4+ T cells sorted from PBMCs, collected on the day of the yellow fever booster vaccination. The receptors shown here come from a young man who received the YFV17D yellow fever vaccine.

The table lists this clonotype with a few counts. V is TRBV7-2 and J is TRBJ2-5; 8 bases match TRBD2. The CDR3 spans 13 residues. V gave up 5 bases and J gave up 12 bases; unmatched junction bases: 11. The germline V gene encodes CDR1 SGHTA and CDR2 FQGNSA. DNA of the CDR3: TGTGCCAGCAGCCGAAGCGCGCGGGGGGCGGAGTACTTC. It codes for CASSRSARGAEYF.

This clonotype was detected only a few times. The chain employs TRBV18 and TRBJ2-5; 8 bases line up with TRBD1. After removal of 3 bases from V and 5 bases from J, the junction contained 11 bases not matched to a gene. The CDR3 totals 16 residues. Germline CDR1 KGHSH, CDR2 LQKENI. CDR3 sequence (DNA): TGTGCCAGCTCACCTTCCGGACAGGGAAGGGTTGAGACCCAGTACTTC. Its protein is CASSPSGQGRVETQYF.

The chain is built from TRBV20-1 and TRBJ1-1, with D perhaps matching TRBD1 (5 bases). The CDR3 length is 13 residues. The V gene's germline CDR1 is DFQATT and CDR2 SNEGSKA (reference sequence). The V and J ends lost 2 bases and 1 base respectively, with 8 bases between them. In DNA, the CDR3 is TGCAGTGCTAGAAGGGACGAGAACACTGAAGCTTTCTTT. Residues: CSARRDENTEAFF.

This clonotype appeared a few times. The DNA for the CDR3 is TGTGCCAGCGCCGACAGGGGGCTCGGTGTTGAGCAGTTCTTC. Its protein is CASADRGLGVEQFF. The chain has TRBV19 and TRBJ2-1; 10 nucleotides line up with TRBD1. With V trimmed by 9 bases and J by 9 bases, 11 bases remained unmatched. Germline assignment: CDR1 LNHDA and CDR2 SQIVND (reference sequence). The CDR3 spans 14 residues.

The chain is built from TRBV5-1 and TRBJ2-2, with D unresolved. Trimming left V 0 bases short and J 6 bases short, with 12 bases between. CDR1 and CDR2 (germline): SGHRS, YFSETQ. The CDR3 extends over 15 amino acids. DNA of the CDR3: TGCGCCAGCAGCTTGGACCGGGTTACGGCCGGGGAGCTGTTTTTT. This codes for CASSLDRVTAGELFF.

V is TRBV5-1 and J is TRBJ2-6; possibly TRBD2 for D (5 bases). CDR3 length: 14 residues. Germline assignment: CDR1 SGHRS and CDR2 YFSETQ. Trimming took off 4 bases at V and 4 bases at J, with 9 bases between the two ends. CDR3 region: CASSLDYGANVLTF. The CDR3 nucleotides read TGCGCCAGCAGCCTCGACTACGGGGCCAACGTCCTGACTTTC.

The chain joins TRBV7-2 to TRBJ2-7; D perhaps matches TRBD1 (6 bases). Looked up from germline, CDR1 is SGHTA and CDR2 is FQGNSA. This CDR3 contains 13 residues. Trimming cost V 3 bases and J 3 bases, with 9 bases left between them. The CDR3 DNA reads as TGTGCCAGCAGCTTCCGGGACAACTACGAGCAGTACTTC. It yields the protein CASSFRDNYEQYF.

This clonotype was counted ten times or more. The CDR3 nucleotides are TGCGCCAGCAGCTTGACAGTCTCGTCCTACGAGCAGTACTTC. Protein: CASSLTVSSYEQYF. The chain has TRBV5-1 and TRBJ2-7, with unresolved D. The CDR3 sequence is 14 residues long. CDR1 and CDR2 from the germline V gene are SGHRS and YFSETQ. V dropped 1 base and J dropped 1 base, with 9 bases sitting between them. Filled out from reference TRBV5-1 and TRBJ2-7, the complete variable domain reads KAGVTQTPRYLIKTRGQQVTLSCSPISGHRSVSWYQQTPGQGLQFLFEYFSETQRNKGNFPGRFSGRQFSNSRSEMNVSTLELGDSALYLCASSLTVSSYEQYFGPGTRLTVT.

This clonotype has only a few counts. The CDR3 loop is CASSGQGGNEQFF. CDR3 in DNA: TGTGCCAGCAGCGGACAGGGAGGGAATGAGCAGTTCTTC. The V call is TRBV6-5, the J call TRBJ2-1; TRBD1 is a possible D gene (8 bases). The CDR3 is 13 amino acids. Germline CDR1 MNHEY, CDR2 SVGAGI. Trimming cost V 6 bases and J 7 bases, with 13 bases left between them.

This clonotype was counted only a few times. The chain joins TRBV4-3 to TRBJ2-3, with TRBD1 as a possible D gene (6 bases). Between the trimmed V and J ends, which lost 0 bases and 10 bases, there was a span of 17 bases. The CDR3 runs to 15 residues. The germline CDR1 and CDR2 sequences are LGHNA and YSLEER. As DNA, the CDR3 is TGCGCCAGCAGCCAAGATTCCGCCCCACAGGGAGCGCAGTATTTT. It is translated as CASSQDSAPQGAQYF.

The sample holds a few counts of this clonotype. The chain couples TRBV6-5 to TRBJ1-4, with D unclear. Between the trimmed V and J ends, which lost 8 bases and 8 bases, there was a span of 12 bases. CDR3 length: 12 amino acids. The germline gives CDR1 MNHEY, CDR2 SVGAGI. This chain's CDR3 is CASGRLREKLFF. In DNA form, the CDR3 reads TGTGCCAGCGGAAGGCTGCGGGAAAAACTGTTTTTT.

A few counts support this clonotype. This rearrangement joins TRBV7-9 to TRBJ1-5; D remains ambiguous. V was cut by 1 base and J by 2 bases, with 6 bases left in between. CDR1 and CDR2 (germline): SEHNR, FQNEAQ (reference sequence). This CDR3 spans 14 amino acids. Here the CDR3 reads CASSLVPGNQPQHF. CDR3 bases: TGTGCCAGCAGCTTAGTCCCAGGCAATCAGCCCCAGCATTTT.

This clonotype was counted only a few times. The chain employs TRBV6-1 and TRBJ2-6; D may be TRBD1 (6 bases). The CDR3 length is 16 residues. Germline-derived CDR1 and CDR2 are MNHNS and SASEGT. V lost 8 bases and J lost 0, with 14 bases in between. The CDR3: CASFHTGFSGANVLTF. For the CDR3, the DNA is TGTGCCAGCTTTCATACAGGGTTCTCTGGGGCCAACGTCCTGACTTTC.

There are many counts of this clonotype. V usage is TRBV7-2 and J usage is TRBJ2-4, with 9 positions matching TRBD1. V dropped 5 bases and J dropped 6; count of bases not matched to a gene: 2. The CDR3 runs to 13 residues. CDR1 is SGHTA, CDR2 FQGNSA, per germline. The CDR3 bases are TGTGCCAGCAGCCGACAGGGGGGAAACATTCAGTACTTC. Translating gives CASSRQGGNIQYF.

The chain is built from TRBV10-3 and TRBJ2-7; D possibly corresponds to TRBD1 (6 bases). Germline V gene lookup returns CDR1 ENHRY and CDR2 SYGVKD. V was shortened by 10 bases and J by 2 bases, with 15 bases between the two germline ends. The CDR3 sequence is 13 residues long. Here the CDR3 reads CATRTASTYEQYV. The CDR3 coding sequence is TGTGCCACCCGGACAGCCTCAACCTACGAGCAGTACGTC.

The V call is TRBV25-1, the J call TRBJ1-1; unclear D gene. V was shortened by 4 bases and J by 4 bases, with 13 bases between the two germline ends. Germline CDR1 reads MGHDK; CDR2 reads SYGVNS. The CDR3 totals 14 residues. CDR3 amino acids: CASSAWTLGTEAFF. In nucleotides, the CDR3 is TGTGCCAGCAGTGCCTGGACCCTGGGCACTGAAGCTTTCTTT.

This clonotype was seen a handful of times. V gene TRBV7-3 combines with J gene TRBJ2-3, with D possibly matching TRBD1 (5 bases). CDR1 is SGHTA and CDR2 is FQGTGA in the germline V gene. The CDR3 runs 19 residues. Trimming pared 1 base from V and 0 bases from J, leaving 20 bases between. The CDR3 loop is CASSLNPPGRARSTDTQYF. The DNA of the CDR3 is TGTGCCAGCAGCTTAAACCCCCCCGGCAGGGCCCGTAGCACAGATACGCAGTATTTT.

This clonotype appeared a few times. The chain employs TRBV4-3 and TRBJ1-5; D not resolved. The CDR3 spans 14 residues. The germline gives CDR1 LGHNA, CDR2 YSLEER. The germline V and J ends were trimmed by 0 bases and 4 bases, with 7 bases remaining between them. CDR3 nucleotide sequence: TGCGCCAGCAGCCAAGATGTAGGGAATCAGCCCCAGCATTTT. Amino acids: CASSQDVGNQPQHF.

V gene TRBV3-1 combines with J gene TRBJ2-5; D is unclear. Per the germline V gene, CDR1 is LGHDT and CDR2 is YNNKEL (reference sequence). The V end lost 4 bases, the J end lost 5 bases, and 17 bases lay between the germline ends. The CDR3 has 15 residues. The CDR3 region is CASSRWADRIETQYF. CDR3 DNA: TGTGCCAGCAGCCGATGGGCGGACCGAATCGAGACCCAGTACTTC.

This clonotype has ten or more counts. The chain is built from TRBV4-2 and TRBJ2-7; the D is unclear. V lost 0 bases, J lost 3 bases, and 12 bases lay in between. Germline V gene data show CDR1 as LGHNA and CDR2 as YNFKEQ. The CDR3 is 15 amino acids. The CDR3 sequence: CASSQDGRSSYEQYF. The CDR3 DNA reads as TGTGCCAGCAGCCAAGATGGTCGGTCCAGCTACGAGCAGTACTTC.

The chain is built from TRBV6-6 and TRBJ2-7, with a possible D match to TRBD1 (5 bases). Germline CDR1 and CDR2: MNHNY and SVGAGI (reference sequence). CDR3 length: 17 residues. Trimming shortened V by 2 bases and J by 1 base, and 18 bases separated the two germline ends. The CDR3 DNA reads as TGTGCCAGCAGTTACCCGAAAATGGACACAGGTTCCTACGAGCAGTACTTC. This codes for CASSYPKMDTGSYEQYF.

There are a few counts of this clonotype. The chain carries TRBV11-2 and TRBJ2-1, with 7 bases identical to TRBD2. CDR1 and CDR2 from the germline V gene are SGHAT and FQNNGV. J gave up 4 bases and V 5 bases, and 11 bases lay outside the gene matches. The CDR3 is 16 residues long. The CDR3 bases are TGTGCCAGCAGCCCTGCGGGGAAGCGGGGTTACAATGAGCAGTTCTTC. This encodes CASSPAGKRGYNEQFF.

This clonotype was observed a handful of times. This rearrangement joins TRBV20-1 to TRBJ1-6, with D possibly matching TRBD1 (5 bases). Germline V CDR1 and CDR2: DFQATT, SNEGSKA (reference sequence). The CDR3 is 14 amino acids. DNA of the CDR3: TGCACCGCACAGGCAGGCTCGGGTAATTCACCCCTCCACTTT. The encoded protein is CTAQAGSGNSPLHF.

In regard to this clonotype: A much larger clone lies a single base off, so this may be a read error. The chain has TRBV20-1 and TRBJ2-7; TRBD1 matches at 9 bases. The CDR3 is 13 residues long. Germline V gene sequence: CDR1 DFQATT, CDR2 SNEGSKA (reference sequence). CDR3 sequence (DNA): TGCAGTGCTATCGGACAGGGGACCTACGAGGAGTACGTC. Translated: CSAIGQGTYEEYV.

This clonotype was seen repeatedly, ten times or more. The chain links TRBV29-1 to TRBJ1-4, with D possibly matching TRBD1 (6 bases). Germline V gives CDR1 SQVTM, CDR2 ANQGSEA. The CDR3 runs 13 residues. The V and J ends lost 8 bases and 7 bases respectively, with 17 bases between them. The CDR3 sequence is CSSRRGSPEKLFF. The CDR3 DNA is TGCAGCTCCCGAAGGGGGTCCCCTGAAAAACTGTTTTTT.